The 29 T cell receptor beta chains below were found in one sample sequenced in a study of cytomegalovirus exposure and HLA in healthy donors. A multiplex PCR was run with 60 Vbeta primers and 13 Jbeta primers. TCRdb's copy holds only in-frame clones and misses some; the assay was immunoSEQ multiplex PCR. Recorded for this sample: about 88,000 clones. Sequencing input: PBMCs. The receptors were gathered from a girl between 10 and 17 years old in good health and CMV-seropositive.

The J gene is TRBJ2-1, the V gene TRBV7-3, with TRBD2 identical over 7 bases. Trimming removed 2 bases from V and 6 bases from J; junction bases left unmatched: 7. From germline, CDR1 is SGHTA and CDR2 FQGTGA. The CDR3 loop spans 15 amino acids. The CDR3 protein is CASSLSGGTRNEQFF. Written as DNA, the CDR3 is TGTGCCAGCAGCTTATCCGGGGGGACTCGCAATGAGCAGTTCTTC. Variable domain in full (rest from reference TRBV7-3 and TRBJ2-1): GAGVSQTPSNKVTEKGKYVELRCDPISGHTALYWYRQSLGQGPEFLIYFQGTGAADDSGLPNDRFFAVRPEGSVSTLKIQRTERGDSAVYLCASSLSGGTRNEQFFGPGTRLTVL.

The genes are TRBV9 and TRBJ2-1, with 8 bases aligning to TRBD1. This CDR3 is built from 15 residues. J lost 7 bases, V lost 0 bases, and 6 bases had no gene match. The V gene's germline CDR1 is SGDLS and CDR2 YYNGEE. Written as DNA, the CDR3 is TGTGCCAGCAGCGTAGGTTGGACAGGGCAGAATGAGCAGTTCTTC. It is translated as CASSVGWTGQNEQFF.

This sequence joins TRBV6-5 and TRBJ2-1, with D possibly matching TRBD1 (5 bases). In germline, CDR1 is MNHEY, CDR2 SVGAGI. The CDR3 length is 15 residues. The V end lost 8 bases, the J end lost 4 bases, and 18 bases lay between the germline ends. CDR3 residues: CASRSGQPKYNEQFF. CDR3 in DNA: TGTGCCAGCCGATCAGGGCAGCCCAAGTACAATGAGCAGTTCTTC.

The gene calls are TRBV28 and TRBJ2-5, with TRBD2 matching over 12 bases. Germline V lookup: CDR1 MDHEN, CDR2 SYDVKM. The CDR3 consists of 17 residues. V was pared by 2 bases and J by 1 base, with 5 bases of the junction left unmatched. CDR3 in amino acids: CASSLTTSGGPQETQYF. Written as DNA, the CDR3 is TGTGCCAGCAGTTTAACTACTAGCGGGGGGCCCCAAGAGACCCAGTACTTC.

This sequence joins TRBV9 and TRBJ1-1; 9 bases line up with TRBD1. Germline V gene lookup returns CDR1 SGDLS and CDR2 YYNGEE. The CDR3 is 15 amino acids. V dropped 3 bases and J dropped 5; count of bases not matched to a gene: 8. Here the CDR3 reads CASSETGGGSTEAFF. CDR3 bases: TGTGCCAGCAGCGAGACAGGGGGAGGGTCTACTGAAGCTTTCTTT.

The rearrangement uses TRBV7-9 and TRBJ2-1; 9 bases are shared with TRBD1. CDR1 and CDR2 from the germline V gene are SEHNR and FQNEAQ (reference sequence). The CDR3 contains 16 residues. V lost 4 bases, J lost 5 bases, and 9 bases stayed unmatched. In nucleotides, the CDR3 is TGTGCCAGCAGCTCCCGAGGGACAGGGTTCGACAATGAGCAGTTCTTC. This gives the protein CASSSRGTGFDNEQFF.

This chain connects TRBV14 to TRBJ1-1; maybe TRBD1 (6 bases). Germline V lookup: CDR1 SGHDN, CDR2 FVKESK. CDR3 length: 16 amino acids. V lost 2 bases and J 1 base, leaving 14 bases between the germline ends. This CDR3 is CASSQPPWTENTEAFF. CDR3 DNA: TGTGCCAGCAGCCAACCACCGTGGACAGAGAACACTGAAGCTTTCTTT.

The chain combines TRBV7-9 with TRBJ2-7; TRBD2 might be the D (5 bases). Germline CDR1 SEHNR, CDR2 FQNEAQ (reference sequence). This CDR3 has 16 amino acids. V gave up 4 bases and J gave up 3 bases, with 19 bases separating them. CDR3 nucleotides: TGTGCCAGCAGCTCGAACCTCCAAAAAGGGAGCTACGAGCAGTACTTC. It specifies CASSSNLQKGSYEQYF.

This chain links TRBV7-3 with TRBJ2-1; a weak D match, TRBD2 (6 bases). Germline V CDR1 and CDR2: SGHTA, FQGTGA. The CDR3 contains 14 residues. Between the trimmed V and J ends, which lost 3 bases and 4 bases, there was a span of 10 bases. CDR3 sequence reads: CASSFGGAYNEQFF. DNA of the CDR3: TGTGCCAGCAGCTTCGGCGGGGCGTACAATGAGCAGTTCTTC.

V usage is TRBV28 and J usage is TRBJ1-5; 8 bases line up with TRBD1. The CDR3 extends over 18 amino acids. V shed 3 bases and J 0 bases; nucleotides not matched to a gene: 10. Germline CDR1 is MDHEN and CDR2 is SYDVKM. The chain's CDR3 is CASSLPPGQAYSNQPQHF. The CDR3, as DNA: TGTGCCAGCAGTTTGCCCCCGGGACAGGCATATAGCAATCAGCCCCAGCATTTT.

The chain carries TRBV29-1 and TRBJ2-3, with TRBD2 matching 8 bases. V gave up 7 bases and J gave up 0 bases; unmatched junction bases: 18. The CDR3 loop spans 18 amino acids. Germline lookup yields CDR1 SQVTM and CDR2 ANQGSEA. The DNA of the CDR3 is TGCAGCGGGACGGGAATGATAGCGGGGCCAACTAGCACAGATACGCAGTATTTT. It is translated as CSGTGMIAGPTSTDTQYF.

V gene TRBV4-2 combines with J gene TRBJ2-7; D might be TRBD1 (6 bases). V was trimmed by 0 bases and J by 0 bases, leaving 15 bases between them. Germline V CDR1 and CDR2: LGHNA, YNFKEQ. This CDR3 is 17 amino acids long. The DNA for the CDR3 is TGTGCCAGCAGCCAAGATTGGGGCAGGGGATCCTCCTACGAGCAGTACTTC. The encoded protein is CASSQDWGRGSSYEQYF.

The chain is built from TRBV4-1 and TRBJ2-5; D is perhaps TRBD2 (6 bases). Per the germline V gene, CDR1 is MGHRA and CDR2 is YSYEKL. This CDR3 has 14 residues. V was clipped by 3 bases and J by 2 bases, with 10 bases between them. In nucleotides, the CDR3 is TGCGCCAGCAGCCACGAGGGACTGCAAGAGACCCAGTACTTC. Amino acids: CASSHEGLQETQYF.

V and J are TRBV29-1 and TRBJ2-3; TRBD2 aligns across 8 bases. V lost 4 bases to trimming and J lost 4 bases; unmatched junction nucleotides: 4. The CDR3 consists of 13 residues. Germline V gene data show CDR1 as SQVTM and CDR2 as ANQGSEA. The CDR3 spells CSVGFSGADTQYF. CDR3 DNA sequence: TGCAGCGTTGGTTTTAGCGGGGCAGATACGCAGTATTTT.

The rearrangement uses TRBV27 and TRBJ1-5; D is ambiguous. V lost 5 bases and J lost 0, with 8 bases in between. The CDR3 totals 14 residues. Per the germline V gene, CDR1 is MNHEY and CDR2 is SMNVEV (reference sequence). The CDR3 DNA reads as TGTGCCAGCAGTCCGGTCAATAGCAATCAGCCCCAGCATTTT. Its translation: CASSPVNSNQPQHF.

Comment on this clone: This sample includes further DNA sequences coding for the same CDR3. V and J are TRBV4-3 and TRBJ1-6, with 8 positions matching TRBD1. The junction had 12 bases not matched to a gene; V was cut back by 4 bases and J by 10 bases. Germline CDR1 LGHNA, CDR2 YSLEER. CDR3 length: 16 residues. CDR3 amino acids: CASSLTRQGWDSPLHF. CDR3 sequence (DNA): TGCGCCAGCAGCCTCACCCGACAGGGGTGGGACTCACCCCTCCACTTT.

The V gene is TRBV7-2, the J gene TRBJ1-6; 7 bases are a match to TRBD1. With 5 bases clipped from V and 14 bases from J, the junction kept 9 bases outside the gene matches. The CDR3 consists of 13 residues. Germline V gives CDR1 SGHTA, CDR2 FQGNSA. The CDR3 sequence is CASSLRDRDALHF. In DNA form, the CDR3 reads TGTGCCAGCAGCCTTCGAGACAGGGACGCCCTCCACTTT. The full variable domain, completed using reference TRBV7-2 and TRBJ1-6, is GAGVSQSPSNKVTEKGKDVELRCDPISGHTALYWYRQSLGQGLEFLIYFQGNSAPDKSGLPSDRFSAERTGGSVSTLTIQRTQQEDSAVYLCASSLRDRDALHFGNGTRLTVT.

The chain is built from TRBV6-1 and TRBJ2-7; 9 bases are a match to TRBD1. Germline-derived CDR1 and CDR2 are MNHNS and SASEGT. After removal of 10 bases from V and 4 bases from J, the junction contained 8 bases not matched to a gene. The CDR3 is 13 residues long. The CDR3 here is CAIRGDRDYEQYV. As DNA, the CDR3 is TGTGCCATCAGGGGGGACAGGGATTACGAGCAGTACGTC.

The V and J genes are TRBV20-1 and TRBJ2-1, with D maybe TRBD1 (5 bases). V lost 2 bases, J lost 9 bases, and 8 bases lay in between. CDR3 size: 11 residues. CDR1 is DFQATT and CDR2 is SNEGSKA in the germline V gene (reference sequence). CDR3 sequence reads: CSARQGAEQFF. The CDR3 DNA is TGCAGTGCTAGACAGGGTGCTGAGCAGTTCTTC.

V usage is TRBV13 and J usage is TRBJ2-7; TRBD2 matches at 13 bases. The CDR3 contains 14 residues. Germline loops: CDR1 PRHDT, CDR2 FYEKMQ (reference sequence). The V segment lost 5 bases and the J segment 2 bases; nucleotides outside the gene matches: 0. The CDR3 spells CASSGLAGAYEQYF. The CDR3 nucleotides are TGTGCCAGCAGCGGACTAGCGGGGGCCTACGAGCAGTACTTC.

This chain links TRBV10-3 with TRBJ1-5; 8 positions agree with TRBD1. The V segment lost 8 bases and the J segment 3 bases; nucleotides outside the gene matches: 9. The germline CDR1 and CDR2 sequences are ENHRY and SYGVKD. The CDR3 extends over 15 amino acids. For the CDR3, the DNA is TGTGCCATCGGGAAGGGACAGGCGAACAATCAGCCCCAGCATTTT. This encodes CAIGKGQANNQPQHF.

The rearrangement uses TRBV10-3 and TRBJ1-1, with 7 bases identical to TRBD1. The V and J ends lost 2 bases and 5 bases, in that order; junction bases with no gene match: 5. This CDR3 is built from 14 residues. In germline, CDR1 is ENHRY, CDR2 SYGVKD. CDR3 sequence: CAISEDRARTEAFF. The DNA for the CDR3 is TGTGCCATCAGTGAGGACAGGGCGAGGACTGAAGCTTTCTTT.

This chain connects TRBV5-4 to TRBJ2-5, with D possibly TRBD1 on 6 matching bases. The germline V gene encodes CDR1 SGHNT and CDR2 YYREEE (reference sequence). The CDR3 runs to 14 residues. V lost 4 bases and J lost 1, with 11 bases in between. The CDR3 reads CASSQGHLQETQYF. The CDR3 coding sequence is TGTGCCAGCAGCCAGGGACACCTCCAAGAGACCCAGTACTTC.

The genes are TRBV4-3 and TRBJ1-2, with unresolved D. Germline V gene sequence: CDR1 LGHNA, CDR2 YSLEER. Trimming pared 0 bases from V and 4 bases from J, leaving 12 bases between. The CDR3 contains 15 residues. This CDR3 is CASSQDRQEGYGYTF. DNA of the CDR3: TGCGCCAGCAGCCAAGATCGCCAGGAAGGCTATGGCTACACCTTC.

The chain carries TRBV6-6 and TRBJ1-5; a weak D match, TRBD1 (5 bases). Trimming took 3 bases from V and 5 from J, leaving 11 bases between them. The CDR3 runs to 14 residues. Germline values: CDR1 MNHNY, CDR2 SVGAGI (reference sequence). The CDR3 spells CASSYLGEDQPQHF. The CDR3 bases are TGTGCCAGCAGTTATTTAGGGGAGGATCAGCCCCAGCATTTT.

The chain has TRBV5-1 and TRBJ1-2, with TRBD1 matching over 8 bases. Germline CDR1 reads SGHRS; CDR2 reads YFSETQ. Trimming took 3 bases from V and 3 from J; bases not matched to a gene: 7. There are 15 residues in the CDR3. The CDR3 sequence: CASSSQGVRDYGYTF. CDR3 in DNA: TGCGCCAGCAGCTCACAGGGGGTAAGGGACTATGGCTACACCTTC.

The chain combines TRBV29-1 with TRBJ2-7, with D tentatively TRBD2 (6 bases). Germline CDR1 and CDR2: SQVTM and ANQGSEA. The germline V and J ends were trimmed by 7 bases and 3 bases, with 16 bases remaining between them. The CDR3 is 13 residues long. As DNA, the CDR3 is TGCAGCGCGTTGAAAGCGGACTACTACGAGCAGTACTTC. It yields the protein CSALKADYYEQYF.

About this clone itself: An end of the junction differs from the germline gene, which may be a read error. The chain is built from TRBV7-2 and TRBJ1-6; D is possibly TRBD1 (6 bases). The CDR3 runs to 14 residues. The germline CDR1 and CDR2 sequences are SGHTA and FQGNSA. The CDR3 bases are TGTGCCAGCAGCTTATACAGGGAAGATTCACACCTCCACTTT. Protein product: CASSLYREDSHLHF.

The V call is TRBV4-3, the J call TRBJ2-1; the D gene is possibly TRBD2 (6 bases). The CDR3 has 14 residues. Trimming shortened V by 4 bases and J by 7 bases, and 14 bases separated the two germline ends. The germline V gene has CDR1 LGHNA and CDR2 YSLEER. CDR3 sequence (DNA): TGCGCCAGCAGCCGCGGGGCGCAAGGAAATGAGCAGTTCTTC. This encodes CASSRGAQGNEQFF.